This T cell receptor (beta chain) was observed in a study of PD-L1 blockade in urothelial cancer. Turning to the study itself: Between 0 and 3 prior chemotherapy regimens had been given to patients. Blood was analyzed 3 weeks (second dose) and 6 weeks after treatment start. General study findings and limits: Durable-benefit patients had greater expansion of tumor-associated blood clones at 3 weeks.

Worth noting for this clone: Its antigen remains unknown.

As for time point: peripheral blood 6 weeks after treatment start. Method: immunoSEQ multiplex PCR; TCRdb's copy keeps in-frame clones and lacks some. The sample lists some 120,000 clones, 86% occurring once. This clonotype originated in a man aged 50-59 years with urothelial cancer. This specimen was PBMCs, taken around atezolizumab (anti-PD-L1) treatment.

CDR3 nucleotides: TGTGCCAGCAGCTCACTTCACAGGGGGGGGTTCGAGCAGTACTTC. Amino acids: CASSSLHRGGFEQYF. V gene TRBV7-3 combines with J gene TRBJ2-7; tentatively, D is TRBD1 (8 bases). This CDR3 has 15 amino acids. V lost 4 bases and J 6 bases, leaving 19 bases between the germline ends. CDR1 SGHTA and CDR2 FQGTGA come from the germline V gene. Using reference TRBV7-3 and TRBJ2-7 for the parts outside the CDR3, the full variable domain is GAGVSQTPSNKVTEKGKYVELRCDPISGHTALYWYRQSLGQGPEFLIYFQGTGAADDSGLPNDRFFAVRPEGSVSTLKIQRTERGDSAVYLCASSSLHRGGFEQYFGPGTRLTVT.